The T cell receptor beta chain under discussion was sequenced for a study of T cells after yellow fever vaccination. Across the whole study: Fractions of limited cellularity were prepared by means of SMART-Seq v4 Ultra Low Input.

The CDR3 loop spans 13 amino acids. Germline V CDR1 and CDR2: SGHRS, YFSETQ. The V and J ends lost 5 bases and 2 bases respectively, with 10 bases between them. Details on this clonotype: Its antigen is not identified.

5'RACE template switching added a universal primer site and UMIs to TCR cDNA. MiXCR, applied by TCRdb to the 5' RACE reads, yields one record per CDR3 protein. The data hold hundreds of thousands of distinct CDR3 sequences, with approximately 12% observed a single time. Points from the study as a whole: Compared with primary, the secondary response was weaker and peaked at day 5, not 15. The booster response re-showed most primary clones: around 95% CD4, approximately 86% CD8.

The genes are TRBV5-1 and TRBJ1-1; TRBD1 might be the D (5 bases). The source is a man aged 25-45 years who received the YFV17D yellow fever vaccine. Sequences were derived from PBMCs, sampled on the day of the yellow fever booster vaccination. CDR3 loop: CASRRGVNTEAFF. Written as DNA, the CDR3 is TGCGCCAGCAGGCGAGGGGTTAACACTGAAGCTTTCTTT.